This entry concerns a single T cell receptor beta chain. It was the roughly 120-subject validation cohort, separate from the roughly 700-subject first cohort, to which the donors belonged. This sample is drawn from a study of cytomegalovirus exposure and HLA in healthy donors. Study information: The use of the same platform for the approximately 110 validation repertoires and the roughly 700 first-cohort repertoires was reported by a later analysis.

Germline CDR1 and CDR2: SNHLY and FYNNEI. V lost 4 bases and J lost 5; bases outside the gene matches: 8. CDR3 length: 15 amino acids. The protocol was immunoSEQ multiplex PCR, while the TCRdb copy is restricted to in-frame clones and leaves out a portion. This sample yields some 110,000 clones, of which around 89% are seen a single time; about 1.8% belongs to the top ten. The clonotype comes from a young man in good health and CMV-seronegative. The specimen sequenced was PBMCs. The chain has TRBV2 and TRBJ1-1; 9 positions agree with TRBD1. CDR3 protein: CASSVTGGAGTEAFF. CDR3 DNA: TGTGCCAGCAGTGTCACAGGGGGCGCGGGGACTGAAGCTTTCTTT.